Below, 16 T cell receptor beta chains from the same sample are listed, as sequenced in a study of identical twins (dated by TCRdb to 2016 to 2017). Preparation of the library involved 5' RACE. The sequencer was an Illumina HiSeq 2000. TCRdb took the public reads, trimmed them with fastp at Q25, ran MiXCR for clone calling and kept in-frame beta chains. One record per CDR3 amino acid sequence lists the most common genes and DNA. This sample gives approximately 300,000 distinct CDR3 sequences in total; roughly 9% of them show up just once. Under 7.5% of the sample rests with the top ten. A further study also used this sample, focusing on yellow fever vaccine responses in identical twins.

The sequenced sample consisted of CD8+ T cells sorted from blood. The receptors were sampled from a woman aged 18-35 years in good health.

This clonotype was seen only a few times. The rearrangement links TRBV27 to TRBJ2-1; D is ambiguous. Germline V gene data show CDR1 as MNHEY and CDR2 as SMNVEV (reference sequence). Trimming stripped 0 bases from V and 12 bases from J, with 12 bases between. CDR3 length: 13 residues. The CDR3 nucleotides are TGTGCCAGCAGTTTATCAGGGCAACTCGGGCAGTTCTTC. Translated, it gives CASSLSGQLGQFF.

There are many counts of this clonotype. The chain carries TRBV10-2 and TRBJ2-3; TRBD2 agrees at 16 bases. In germline, CDR1 is WSHSY, CDR2 SAAADI. Trimming cost V 10 bases and J 4 bases; bases outside gene matches: 11. The CDR3 totals 17 residues. CDR3: CATAGTSGRAEPDTQYF. In DNA form, the CDR3 reads TGCGCCACCGCCGGGACTAGCGGGAGGGCCGAACCAGATACGCAGTATTTT.

This clonotype appeared a few times. This chain connects TRBV28 to TRBJ2-7; unclear D gene. The CDR3 spans 11 residues. Trimming took off 6 bases at V and 5 bases at J, with 8 bases between the two ends. Germline CDR1 reads MDHEN; CDR2 reads SYDVKM. Here the CDR3 DNA reads TGTGCCAGCAGGAGAGCGAACGAGCAGTACTTC. It yields the protein CASRRANEQYF.

This clonotype was seen at least ten times. This sequence joins TRBV7-9 and TRBJ2-5, with 8 bases fitting TRBD1. From germline, CDR1 is SEHNR and CDR2 FQNEAQ (reference sequence). The CDR3 is 12 residues long. V lost 5 bases, J lost 5 bases, and 1 base stayed unmatched. As DNA, the CDR3 is TGTGCCAGCAGCAACAGGGGGGAGACCCAGTACTTC. Protein product: CASSNRGETQYF.

This clonotype was seen ten or more times. V usage is TRBV29-1 and J usage is TRBJ2-1; weak D call: TRBD1 (6 bases). V lost 7 bases and J lost 6, with 22 bases in between. Germline CDR1 reads SQVTM; CDR2 reads ANQGSEA. The CDR3 consists of 15 residues. This CDR3 is CSAHGAEGGPNEQFF. In DNA, the CDR3 is TGCAGCGCTCATGGAGCCGAAGGGGGTCCCAATGAGCAGTTCTTC.

CDR3 sequence reads: CATSSRGLGYEQYF. Written as DNA, the CDR3 is TGTGCCACCAGCAGCAGGGGGCTAGGATACGAGCAGTACTTC. The chain has TRBV15 and TRBJ2-7, with 8 nucleotides matching TRBD1. The CDR3 has 14 residues. J was trimmed by 4 bases and V by 3 bases; bases with no gene match: 5. Germline CDR1 LNHNV, CDR2 YYDKDF (reference sequence).

As regards this clonotype: A read error may explain this, as a much larger clone is one base away. V gene TRBV12-3 or TRBV12-4 combines with J gene TRBJ2-5; possible D gene TRBD1, 6 bases. The CDR3 runs to 13 residues. V lost 6 bases and J lost 1, with 9 bases in between. This CDR3 is CASRGHVQETQYF. Here the CDR3 DNA reads TGTGCCAGCAGGGGACACGTCCAAGAGACCCAGTACTTC.

J is TRBJ2-7 and V is TRBV6-5; no clear D gene. The germline V gene has CDR1 MNHEY and CDR2 SVGAGI. V lost 2 bases to trimming and J lost 3 bases, with 8 bases between them. The CDR3 is 13 residues long. In DNA form, the CDR3 reads TGTGCCAGCAGTTACGGACCTGACTACGAGCAGTACTTC. This gives the protein CASSYGPDYEQYF.

This clonotype was observed at least ten times. The DNA for the CDR3 is TGTGCCAGCAGTTTATCTCTGCGGGAGTCCAGGGAGACCCAGTACTTC. It codes for CASSLSLRESRETQYF. V is TRBV28 and J is TRBJ2-5, with 7 positions matching TRBD2. The CDR3 totals 16 residues. Germline V gives CDR1 MDHEN, CDR2 SYDVKM. Unmatched junction bases numbered 10, after V lost 1 base and J lost 5 bases.

This clonotype was seen ten or more times. The chain carries TRBV12-3 or TRBV12-4 and TRBJ1-2, with D perhaps TRBD1 (5 bases). Trimming took 2 bases from V and 5 from J, leaving 9 bases between them. This CDR3 region has 13 residues. CDR3 DNA sequence: TGTGCCAGCAGTTTAACCAGGGTGTATGGCTACACCTTC. It yields the protein CASSLTRVYGYTF.

This clonotype was counted ten times or more. The rearrangement links TRBV4-2 to TRBJ2-7, with D perhaps TRBD2 (6 bases). Per germline, CDR1 LGHNA and CDR2 YNFKEQ. The V and J ends lost 0 bases and 3 bases respectively, with 15 bases between them. The CDR3 has 16 residues. The CDR3 spells CASSQESLAPFYEQYF. Here the CDR3 DNA reads TGTGCCAGCAGCCAAGAGTCCCTAGCGCCCTTCTACGAGCAGTACTTC.

Regarding this clonotype: A much larger clone is a single base away; this may be a read error. The chain combines TRBV5-1 with TRBJ2-7; possibly TRBD1 for D (7 bases). The V and J ends lost 4 bases and 5 bases respectively, with 16 bases between them. This CDR3 is 14 amino acids long. From germline, CDR1 is SGHRS and CDR2 YFSETQ. CDR3 coding DNA: TGCGCCAGCAGCGCTCCAGGGGGGAAGGACGAGCAGTACTTC. Amino acids: CASSAPGGKDEQYF. The full variable domain, with the rest looked up from reference TRBV5-1 and TRBJ2-7, is KAGVTQTPRYLIKTRGQQVTLSCSPISGHRSVSWYQQTPGQGLQFLFEYFSETQRNKGNFPGRFSGRQFSNSRSEMNVSTLELGDSALYLCASSAPGGKDEQYFGPGTRLTVT.

This clonotype was seen more than once but under ten times. The chain uses TRBV7-2 and TRBJ2-7, with 8 bases fitting TRBD1. The CDR3 has 17 residues. Per the germline V gene, CDR1 is SGHTA and CDR2 is FQGNSA. With V trimmed by 1 base and J by 5 bases, 13 bases remained unmatched. The CDR3 reads CASSLVPGGAPPNEQYF. CDR3 in DNA: TGTGCCAGCAGCTTAGTCCCAGGGGGCGCCCCCCCCAACGAGCAGTACTTC.

The V and J genes are TRBV9 and TRBJ1-5, with no clear D. Trimming pared 0 bases from V and 5 bases from J, leaving 12 bases between. Germline V gives CDR1 SGDLS, CDR2 YYNGEE. This CDR3 is built from 15 residues. The CDR3 sequence: CASSVGAGYYQPQHF. The CDR3, as DNA: TGTGCCAGCAGCGTAGGGGCAGGTTATTATCAGCCCCAGCATTTT.

V and J are TRBV25-1 and TRBJ1-1, with D unclear. This CDR3 comprises 13 residues. Trimming cost V 1 base and J 7 bases, with 10 bases left between them. Germline V gene sequence: CDR1 MGHDK, CDR2 SYGVNS. The CDR3: CASSESGIGEAFF. The CDR3 nucleotides read TGTGCCAGCAGTGAATCCGGTATCGGTGAAGCTTTCTTT. Based on the CDR3 plus reference TRBV25-1 and TRBJ1-1, the full variable domain is EADIYQTPRYLVIGTGKKITLECSQTMGHDKMYWYQQDPGMELHLIHYSYGVNSTEKGDLSSESTVSRIRTEHFPLTLESARPSHTSQYLCASSESGIGEAFFGQGTRLTVV.

Many counts were recorded for this clonotype. The J gene is TRBJ2-7, the V gene TRBV11-2; possible D gene TRBD2, 5 bases. The ends were cut back, 6 bases at V and 4 bases at J, with 13 bases in the middle. Germline V lookup: CDR1 SGHAT, CDR2 FQNNGV. The CDR3 covers 13 residues. The CDR3 here is CASRGIPGYEQYF. CDR3 DNA: TGTGCCAGCAGGGGGATCCCGGGGTACGAGCAGTACTTC.